This is a list of T cell receptor beta chains from one sample in a study of identical twins. TCRdb reanalysed the 5' RACE reads using MiXCR and keeps one entry per CDR3 protein. The sample lists 750,000 to 950,000 distinct CDR3 sequences, more than 9% occurring once. This sample also appeared in a second study, on yellow fever vaccine responses in identical twins.

What was sequenced was PBMCs. The receptors come from a woman under 30 in good health. CDR3s include the opening cysteine and the closing phenylalanine or tryptophan. D genes are given only for firm matches. Not all rows give a size; the values are once, few, many and, for expanded clones, a class.

CDR3 protein: CSAPGTGVYNEQFF
CDR3 DNA: TGCAGTGCTCCCGGGACAGGGGTTTACAATGAGCAGTTCTTC
V gene: TRBV20-1
D gene: TRBD1
J gene: TRBJ2-1
clone size: few

CDR3 protein: CASSLLPQHDTGELFF
CDR3 DNA: TGCGCCAGCAGCTTGTTGCCGCAACACGACACCGGGGAGCTGTTTTTT
V gene: TRBV5-1
D gene: .
J gene: TRBJ2-2
clone size: .

CDR3 protein: CASSLGGQGSSPLHF
CDR3 DNA: TGCGCCAGCAGCTTGGGGGGACAGGGGAGTTCACCCCTCCACTTT
V gene: TRBV5-1
D gene: TRBD1
J gene: TRBJ1-6
clone size: .

CDR3 protein: CASSLGNYGYTF
CDR3 DNA: TGTGCCAGCAGTTTGGGCAACTATGGCTACACCTTC
V gene: TRBV5-1
D gene: .
J gene: TRBJ1-2
clone size: many

CDR3 protein: CASSLGTVDQPQHF
CDR3 DNA: TGCGCCAGCAGCCTAGGGACAGTAGATCAGCCCCAGCATTTT
V gene: TRBV4-1
D gene: TRBD1
J gene: TRBJ1-5
clone size: .

CDR3 protein: CASTLAGFPNEQFF
CDR3 DNA: TGTGCCAGCACCCTAGCGGGATTTCCAAATGAGCAGTTCTTC
V gene: TRBV12-3/TRBV12-4
D gene: TRBD2
J gene: TRBJ2-1
clone size: few

CDR3 protein: CASSPQGTNEKLFF
CDR3 DNA: TGTGCCAGCAGTCCCCAGGGAACTAATGAAAAACTGTTTTTT
V gene: TRBV12-3/TRBV12-4
D gene: .
J gene: TRBJ1-4
clone size: many

CDR3 protein: CSARQNRVQYF
CDR3 DNA: TGCAGTGCTAGGCAAAACAGGGTTCAGTACTTC
V gene: TRBV20-1
D gene: .
J gene: TRBJ2-4
clone size: .

CDR3 protein: CATSDVTRFGTDTQYF
CDR3 DNA: TGTGCCACCAGTGACGTAACACGGTTCGGCACAGATACGCAGTATTTT
V gene: TRBV24-1
D gene: .
J gene: TRBJ2-3
clone size: .

CDR3 protein: CASSYTVNTEAFF
CDR3 DNA: TGTGCCAGCAGCTATACAGTGAACACTGAAGCTTTCTTT
V gene: TRBV6-5
D gene: .
J gene: TRBJ1-1
clone size: many

CDR3 protein: CASSQDRYGRGNEQFF
CDR3 DNA: TGCGCCAGCAGCCAAGATAGATACGGGAGAGGTAATGAGCAGTTCTTC
V gene: TRBV4-1
D gene: .
J gene: TRBJ2-1
clone size: few

CDR3 protein: CASSSDTGILLAKNIQYF
CDR3 DNA: TGTGCCAGCAGCTCTGATACAGGAATTCTACTAGCCAAAAACATTCAGTACTTC
V gene: TRBV11-1
D gene: .
J gene: TRBJ2-4
clone size: .

CDR3 protein: CASSERPGQGHNEQFF
CDR3 DNA: TGTGCCAGCAGTGAGCGACCGGGACAGGGTCACAATGAGCAGTTCTTC
V gene: TRBV6-1
D gene: TRBD1
J gene: TRBJ2-1
clone size: .

CDR3 protein: CATSDPRKGRYTDTQYF
CDR3 DNA: TGTGCCACCAGTGACCCTAGGAAAGGCAGATACACAGATACGCAGTATTTT
V gene: TRBV24-1
D gene: .
J gene: TRBJ2-3
clone size: .

CDR3 protein: CASRKTVAGAENEQYF
CDR3 DNA: TGCGCCAGCAGAAAAACGGTCGCAGGTGCCGAAAACGAGCAGTACTTC
V gene: TRBV5-1
D gene: .
J gene: TRBJ2-7
clone size: few

CDR3 protein: CASSQNRDLPGGNQPQHF
CDR3 DNA: TGTGCCAGCAGCCAAAACCGGGATCTACCAGGAGGCAATCAGCCCCAGCATTTT
V gene: TRBV5-6
D gene: .
J gene: TRBJ1-5
clone size: few

CDR3 protein: CATSKMGQGSFYEQYF
CDR3 DNA: TGTGCCACCAGCAAAATGGGACAGGGGAGTTTCTACGAGCAGTACTTC
V gene: TRBV15
D gene: TRBD1
J gene: TRBJ2-7
clone size: few

CDR3 protein: CSARGAWGQGPFQETQYF
CDR3 DNA: TGCAGTGCTAGAGGGGCTTGGGGGCAGGGACCCTTCCAAGAGACCCAGTACTTC
V gene: TRBV20-1
D gene: .
J gene: TRBJ2-5
clone size: few

CDR3 protein: CASSPSGGGGYTF
CDR3 DNA: TGTGCCAGCAGTCCCTCCGGGGGAGGCGGCTACACCTTC
V gene: TRBV27
D gene: .
J gene: TRBJ1-2
clone size: .

CDR3 protein: CASTRGGAGYEQFF
CDR3 DNA: TGTGCCAGCACCCGAGGGGGAGCGGGATATGAGCAGTTCTTC
V gene: TRBV6-1
D gene: .
J gene: TRBJ2-1
clone size: .

CDR3 protein: CASSLGYGQETQYF
CDR3 DNA: TGCGCCAGCAGCTTGGGCTATGGGCAGGAGACCCAGTACTTC
V gene: TRBV5-1
D gene: .
J gene: TRBJ2-5
clone size: few

CDR3 protein: CSAAFDRPEAFF
CDR3 DNA: TGCAGCGCTGCTTTCGACAGGCCTGAAGCTTTCTTT
V gene: TRBV29-1
D gene: .
J gene: TRBJ1-1
clone size: .

CDR3 protein: CATSGVAGVPNQYNEQFF
CDR3 DNA: TGTGCCACCAGTGGTGTAGCGGGGGTGCCCAACCAATACAATGAGCAGTTCTTC
V gene: TRBV24-1
D gene: TRBD2
J gene: TRBJ2-1
clone size: .